This T cell receptor (beta chain) appears in the sequencing data of a study of OX40 agonist ivuxolimab in advanced cancers. Overall study context: Ivuxolimab was administered intravenously to patients at 0.01 to 10 mg/kg every 2 weeks. The study, taken as a whole, reports: Both blood CD4+ and CD8+ T cells showed clonal growth by week 6 at 0.1 to 3.0 mg/kg. Compared with CD4+, CD8+ T cells on average had more expanded clones.

As concerns this clone: Its antigen is undetermined.

Clones were read by immunoSEQ multiplex PCR, and TCRdb kept only the in-frame ones, dropping some. This sample has tens of thousands of clones, with approximately 90% found just once. The CDR3 is 15 residues long. V lost 0 bases and J 6 bases, leaving 11 bases between the germline ends. From germline, CDR1 is SGHVS and CDR2 FNYEAQ. The chain couples TRBV7-6 to TRBJ1-4; D remains unclear. This receptor was obtained from an adult with an advanced solid tumor such as melanoma, head and neck, liver or kidney cancer. Sequenced here: CD4+ or CD8+ T cells sorted from blood, sampled in a trial of the OX40 agonist ivuxolimab. CDR3 nucleotides: TGTGCCAGCAGCTTAGCGGCCGCTTTTCATGAAAAACTGTTTTTT. The encoded protein is CASSLAAAFHEKLFF.